This T cell receptor beta chain stems from a study of brain T cells in children with intractable seizures. Pre-surgery treatment included at least one anti-epileptic drug. V lost 0 bases and J 6 bases, leaving 9 bases between the germline ends. The germline gives CDR1 SEHNR, CDR2 FQNEAQ (reference sequence). CDR3 length: 13 residues. The protocol was immunoSEQ multiplex PCR, while the TCRdb copy is restricted to in-frame clones and leaves out a portion. The sample yields roughly 23,000 clones, 94% seen once. The source of this sequence is a boy aged 5-17 years with focal cortical dysplasia and intractable seizures. The chain joins TRBV7-9 to TRBJ2-7; D not resolved. Specimen: peripheral blood, collected at surgery. CDR3 loop: CASSLAGDTEQYV. As DNA, the CDR3 is TGTGCCAGCAGCTTAGCGGGCGACACCGAGCAGTACGTC.